These 12 T cell receptor beta chains share one sample of origin, sequenced in a study of cytomegalovirus exposure and HLA in healthy donors. The PCR ran on 60 Vbeta and 13 Jbeta primers. Sequenced by immunoSEQ multiplex PCR; TCRdb stores in-frame clones only, minus some. The sample has under 130,000 clones; around 76% are singletons. What was sequenced was PBMCs. The receptors derive from a middle-aged man in good health and CMV-seropositive.

The chain links TRBV7-3 to TRBJ2-2, with TRBD2 matching over 12 bases. V trimming: 6 bases; J trimming: 8 bases; junction bases outside the gene matches: 13. This CDR3 is 17 amino acids long. Per germline, CDR1 SGHTA and CDR2 FQGTGA. CDR3 loop: CASSWGSTSGSPGELFF. Here the CDR3 DNA reads TGTGCCAGCAGTTGGGGATCGACTAGCGGGAGCCCTGGGGAGCTGTTTTTT. The full variable domain, in which reference TRBV7-3 and TRBJ2-2 provide the parts outside the CDR3, is GAGVSQTPSNKVTEKGKYVELRCDPISGHTALYWYRQSLGQGPEFLIYFQGTGAADDSGLPNDRFFAVRPEGSVSTLKIQRTERGDSAVYLCASSWGSTSGSPGELFFGEGSRLTVL.

The count of this clone is one. This chain uses TRBV2 with TRBJ1-1, with D perhaps matching TRBD1 (5 bases). Germline lookup yields CDR1 SNHLY and CDR2 FYNNEI. The CDR3 sequence is 15 residues long. V was trimmed by 2 bases and J by 4 bases, leaving 14 bases between them. The CDR3 region is CASSEQPMGLTEAFF. For the CDR3, the DNA is TGTGCCAGCAGTGAACAGCCGATGGGGCTCACTGAAGCTTTCTTT.

This clone was seen a few times. The genes are TRBV28 and TRBJ2-7; the D gene is possibly TRBD2 (6 bases). The CDR3 covers 14 residues. The V and J ends lost 6 bases and 2 bases respectively, with 14 bases between them. Germline lookup yields CDR1 MDHEN and CDR2 SYDVKM. The CDR3 sequence is CASSQEAGTYEQYF. The CDR3 DNA reads as TGTGCCAGCAGCCAAGAAGCGGGTACCTACGAGCAGTACTTC. Full variable domain (rest looked up from reference TRBV28 and TRBJ2-7): DVKVTQSSRYLVKRTGEKVFLECVQDMDHENMFWYRQDPGLGLRLIYFSYDVKMKEKGDIPEGYSVSREKKERFSLILESASTNQTSMYLCASSQEAGTYEQYFGPGTRLTVT.

The rearrangement joins TRBV6-5 to TRBJ1-5; no reliable D call. Trimming removed 6 bases at V and 6 bases at J, with 18 bases between. Germline lookup yields CDR1 MNHEY and CDR2 SVGAGI. CDR3 length: 15 amino acids. The CDR3 DNA reads TGTGCCAGCAGACCAAGCCCCACCACTAGTCAGCCCCAGCATTTT. Translating it yields CASRPSPTTSQPQHF.

V and J are TRBV30 and TRBJ2-1; 8 bases are shared with TRBD2. V shed 1 base, J shed 7 bases, and the junction held 3 bases outside the gene matches. Germline loops: CDR1 GTSNPN, CDR2 SVGIG (reference sequence). The CDR3 runs to 13 residues. The chain's CDR3 is CAWSDRGGNEQFF. CDR3 coding DNA: TGTGCCTGGAGTGATCGGGGGGGTAATGAGCAGTTCTTC.

This chain joins TRBV28 and TRBJ2-1; 12 positions agree with TRBD2. Trimming took 5 bases from V and 9 from J; bases not matched to a gene: 8. Germline lookup yields CDR1 MDHEN and CDR2 SYDVKM. This CDR3 region has 15 residues. The CDR3 bases are TGTGCCAGCAGTCCCTCTAGCGGGGGGGCCAGTGAGCAGTTCTTC. This encodes CASSPSSGGASEQFF.

This chain connects TRBV4-2 to TRBJ1-4, with 7 nucleotides matching TRBD1. The CDR3 runs to 14 residues. Germline assignment: CDR1 LGHNA and CDR2 YNFKEQ. The V segment lost 4 bases and the J segment 7 bases; nucleotides outside the gene matches: 6. The CDR3 protein is CASSRGTAFEKLFF. CDR3 DNA: TGTGCCAGCAGCCGAGGGACAGCCTTTGAAAAACTGTTTTTT.

The chain links TRBV6-5 to TRBJ1-2; D gene unclear. The V gene lost 0 bases and the J gene lost 2 bases, with 7 bases spanning the gap. This CDR3 has 14 amino acids. Germline values: CDR1 MNHEY, CDR2 SVGAGI. This CDR3 reads CASSYSARNYGYTF. The CDR3 bases are TGTGCCAGCAGTTACTCTGCCAGGAACTATGGCTACACCTTC.

This clone turned up a few times. The chain couples TRBV7-3 to TRBJ2-7; TRBD1 agrees at 7 bases. Trimming took 5 bases from V and 1 from J; bases not matched to a gene: 5. Germline loops: CDR1 SGHTA, CDR2 FQGTGA. This CDR3 is built from 14 residues. This chain's CDR3 is CASSPEGASYEQYF. CDR3 DNA: TGTGCCAGCAGCCCCGAGGGGGCTTCCTACGAGCAGTACTTC.

DNA of the CDR3: TGTGCCAGCAGTCCAGACAGGGGGATGGATCAGCCCCAGCATTTT. This translates into CASSPDRGMDQPQHF. J is TRBJ1-5 and V is TRBV28; 9 bases are a match to TRBD1. The V segment lost 5 bases and the J segment 5 bases; nucleotides outside the gene matches: 7. The germline V gene encodes CDR1 MDHEN and CDR2 SYDVKM. The CDR3 runs 15 residues.

V and J are TRBV2 and TRBJ2-3; TRBD1 agrees at 9 bases. J lost 5 bases, V lost 7 bases, and 10 bases had no gene match. Germline CDR1 and CDR2: SNHLY and FYNNEI. This CDR3 is 15 amino acids long. CDR3 sequence: CASTDEGQGGDTQYF. In DNA, the CDR3 is TGTGCCAGCACCGACGAGGGACAGGGAGGAGATACGCAGTATTTT.

This chain uses TRBV7-3 with TRBJ2-2, with 8 bases aligning to TRBD1. Germline trimming cut 7 bases from V and 1 base from J; bases unmatched to any gene: 5. The CDR3 totals 15 residues. CDR1 and CDR2 from the germline V gene are SGHTA and FQGTGA. The CDR3 is CASTLTGVNTGELFF. The CDR3 region has the DNA TGTGCCAGCACCCTGACAGGGGTGAACACCGGGGAGCTGTTTTTT.